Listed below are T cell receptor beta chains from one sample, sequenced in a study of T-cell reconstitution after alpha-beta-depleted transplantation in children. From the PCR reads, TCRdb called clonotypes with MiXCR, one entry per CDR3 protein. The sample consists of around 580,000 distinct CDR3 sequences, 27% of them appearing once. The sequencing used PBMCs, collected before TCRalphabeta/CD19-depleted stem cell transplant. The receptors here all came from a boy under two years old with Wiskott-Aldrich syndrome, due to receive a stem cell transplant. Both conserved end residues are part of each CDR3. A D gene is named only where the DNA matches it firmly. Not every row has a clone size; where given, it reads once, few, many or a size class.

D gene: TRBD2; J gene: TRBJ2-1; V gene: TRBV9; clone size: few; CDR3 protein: CASSASGIAYNEQFF; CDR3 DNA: TGTGCCAGCAGCGCAAGCGGGATAGCCTACAATGAGCAGTTCTTC
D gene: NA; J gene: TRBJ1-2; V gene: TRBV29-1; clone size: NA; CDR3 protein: CSVDYAYGYTF; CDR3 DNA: TGCAGCGTTGACTACGCCTATGGCTACACCTTC
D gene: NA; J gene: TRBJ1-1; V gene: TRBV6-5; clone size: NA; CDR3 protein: CASSYYGVMNTEAFF; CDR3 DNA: TGTGCCAGCAGTTACTATGGCGTTATGAACACTGAAGCTTTCTTT
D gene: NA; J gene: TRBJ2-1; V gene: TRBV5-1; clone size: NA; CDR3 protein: CASSGGGGTFSYNEQFF; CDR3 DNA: TGCGCCAGCAGCGGAGGGGGAGGGACCTTCTCCTACAATGAGCAGTTCTTC
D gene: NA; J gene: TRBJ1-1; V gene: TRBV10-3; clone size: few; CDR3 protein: CAISAVGGPTEAFF; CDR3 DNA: TGTGCCATCAGTGCGGTTGGGGGGCCCACTGAAGCTTTCTTT
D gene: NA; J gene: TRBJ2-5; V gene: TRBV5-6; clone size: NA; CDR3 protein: CASSLGHKNPYF; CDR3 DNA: TGTGCCAGCAGCTTGGGACATAAAAACCCCTACTTC
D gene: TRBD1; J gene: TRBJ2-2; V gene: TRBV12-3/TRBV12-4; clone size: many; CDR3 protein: CASSMDRLDTGELFF; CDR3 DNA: TGTGCCAGCAGCATGGACAGGTTGGACACCGGGGAGCTGTTTTTT
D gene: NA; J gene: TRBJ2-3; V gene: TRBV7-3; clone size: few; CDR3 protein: CASSLRSGTDTQYF; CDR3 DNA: TGTGCCAGCAGCTTACGTAGCGGCACAGATACGCAGTATTTT
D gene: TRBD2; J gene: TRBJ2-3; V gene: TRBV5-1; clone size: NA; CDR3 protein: CASSGAGVGTDTQYF; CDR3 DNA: TGCGCCAGCAGTGGGGCGGGAGTTGGCACAGATACGCAGTATTTT
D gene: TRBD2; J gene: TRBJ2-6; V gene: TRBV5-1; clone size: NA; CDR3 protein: CASSREAGANVLTF; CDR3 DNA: TGCGCCAGCAGCCGGGAGGCCGGGGCCAACGTCCTGACTTTC
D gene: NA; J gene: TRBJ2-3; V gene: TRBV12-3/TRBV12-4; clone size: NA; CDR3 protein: CASSLWSLSLTDTQYF; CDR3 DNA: TGTGCCAGCAGTTTGTGGTCCCTGTCACTCACAGATACGCAGTATTTT
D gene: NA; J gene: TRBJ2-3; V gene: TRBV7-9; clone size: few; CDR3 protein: CASSTLQGPDTQYF; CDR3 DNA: TGTGCCAGCAGCACCTTACAGGGCCCCGATACGCAGTATTTT
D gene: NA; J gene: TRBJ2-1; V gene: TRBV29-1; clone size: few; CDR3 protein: CSVSTGYQQFF; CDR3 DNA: TGCAGCGTTTCGACAGGATATCAGCAGTTCTTC
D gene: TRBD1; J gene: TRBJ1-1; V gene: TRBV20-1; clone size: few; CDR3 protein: CSARDMRRGPDTEAFF; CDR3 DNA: TGCAGTGCTAGAGATATGCGCAGGGGGCCGGACACTGAAGCTTTCTTT
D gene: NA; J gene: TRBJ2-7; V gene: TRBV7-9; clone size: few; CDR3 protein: CASSSRQYSYEQYF; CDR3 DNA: TGTGCCAGCAGCTCCCGACAGTACTCCTACGAGCAGTACTTC
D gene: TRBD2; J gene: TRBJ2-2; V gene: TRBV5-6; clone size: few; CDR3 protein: CASSSPSGTPGELFF; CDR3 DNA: TGTGCCAGCAGCTCCCCTAGCGGGACTCCCGGGGAGCTGTTTTTT
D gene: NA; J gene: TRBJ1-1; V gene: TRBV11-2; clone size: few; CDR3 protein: CASSLDAGGNTEAFF; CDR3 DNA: TGTGCCAGCAGCTTAGATGCGGGGGGAAACACTGAAGCTTTCTTT
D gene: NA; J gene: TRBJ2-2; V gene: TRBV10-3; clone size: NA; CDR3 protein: CAISESGLNTGELFF; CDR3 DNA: TGTGCCATCAGTGAATCTGGGCTGAACACCGGGGAGCTGTTTTTT
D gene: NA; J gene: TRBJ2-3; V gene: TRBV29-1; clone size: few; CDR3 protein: CSVEGGLSGTDTQYF; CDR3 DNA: TGCAGCGTTGAAGGTGGGCTATCCGGCACAGATACGCAGTATTTT
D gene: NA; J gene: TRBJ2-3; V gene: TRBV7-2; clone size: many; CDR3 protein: CASSFRDSTDTQYF; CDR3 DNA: TGCGCCAGCAGCTTCCGGGACAGCACAGATACGCAGTATTTT
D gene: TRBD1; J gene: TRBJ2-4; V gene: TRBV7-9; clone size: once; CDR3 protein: CASSLGQGEGKNIQYF; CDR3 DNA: TGTGCCAGCAGCTTAGGACAGGGGGAAGGAAAAAACATTCAGTACTTC
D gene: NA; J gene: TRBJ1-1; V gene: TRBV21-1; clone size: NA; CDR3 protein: CASSNTATGRLAFF; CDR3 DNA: TGTGCCAGCAGCAATACCGCGACAGGGCGTCTTGCTTTCTTT
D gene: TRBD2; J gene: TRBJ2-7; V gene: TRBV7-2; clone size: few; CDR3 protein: CASSLASSGRGIQYF; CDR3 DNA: TGTGCCAGCAGCTTAGCTTCTAGCGGGAGGGGAATACAGTACTTC
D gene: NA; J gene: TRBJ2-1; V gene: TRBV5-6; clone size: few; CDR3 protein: CASSLAVTSVEQFF; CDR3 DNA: TGTGCCAGCAGCTTGGCCGTGACTAGTGTTGAGCAGTTCTTC
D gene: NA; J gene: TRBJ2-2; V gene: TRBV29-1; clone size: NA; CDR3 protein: CSVGTSGELFF; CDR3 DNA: TGCAGCGTGGGGACATCCGGGGAGCTGTTTTTT
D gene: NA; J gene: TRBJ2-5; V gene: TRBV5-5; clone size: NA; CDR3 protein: CASSFQAFGETQYF; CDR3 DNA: TGTGCCAGCAGCTTCCAAGCATTTGGCGAGACCCAGTACTTC
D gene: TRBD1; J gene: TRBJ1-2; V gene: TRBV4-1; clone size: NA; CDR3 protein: CASSHVGQGASAGNYGYTF; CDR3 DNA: TGCGCCAGCAGCCATGTTGGACAGGGGGCTTCAGCGGGTAACTATGGCTACACCTTC
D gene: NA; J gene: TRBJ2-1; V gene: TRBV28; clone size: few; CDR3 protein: CASSLDFIIYNEQFF; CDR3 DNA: TGTGCCAGCAGTCTGGACTTCATAATTTACAATGAGCAGTTCTTC
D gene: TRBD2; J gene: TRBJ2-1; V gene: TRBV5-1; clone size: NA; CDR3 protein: CASSGTGTSRYNEQFF; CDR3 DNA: TGCGCCAGCAGCGGGACCGGGACTAGCCGGTACAATGAGCAGTTCTTC
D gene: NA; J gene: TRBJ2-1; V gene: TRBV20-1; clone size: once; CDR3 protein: CSATKIAGSGNNEQFF; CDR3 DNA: TGCAGTGCTACCAAGATAGCTGGAAGTGGCAACAATGAGCAGTTCTTC
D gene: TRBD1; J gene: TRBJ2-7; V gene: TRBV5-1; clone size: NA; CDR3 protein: CASSQGQGASYEQYF; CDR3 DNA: TGCGCCAGCAGCCAGGGCCAGGGGGCTTCCTACGAGCAGTACTTC
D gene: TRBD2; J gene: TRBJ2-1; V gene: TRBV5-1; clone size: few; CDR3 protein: CASSGGRAYNEQFF; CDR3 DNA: TGCGCCAGCAGCGGGGGGAGGGCCTACAATGAGCAGTTCTTC
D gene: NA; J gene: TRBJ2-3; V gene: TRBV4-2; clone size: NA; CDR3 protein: CASSQDGGQRTDTQYF; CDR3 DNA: TGTGCCAGCAGCCAAGACGGCGGCCAACGCACAGATACGCAGTATTTT
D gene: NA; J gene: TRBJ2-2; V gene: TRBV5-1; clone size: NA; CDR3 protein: CASSLRDPYTGELFF; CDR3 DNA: TGCGCCAGCAGCTTGCGGGACCCTTACACCGGGGAGCTGTTTTTT
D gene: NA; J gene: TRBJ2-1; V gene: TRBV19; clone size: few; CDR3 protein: CASSPGGGRNEQFF; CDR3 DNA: TGTGCCAGTAGTCCAGGGGGCGGGAGAAATGAGCAGTTCTTC
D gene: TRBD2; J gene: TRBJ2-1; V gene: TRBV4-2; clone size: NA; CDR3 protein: CASSQEKGGLAGNEQFF; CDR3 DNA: TGTGCCAGCAGCCAAGAAAAAGGGGGACTAGCGGGAAATGAGCAGTTCTTC
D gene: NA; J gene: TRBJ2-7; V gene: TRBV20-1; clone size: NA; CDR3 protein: CSAQYGTLSYEQYF; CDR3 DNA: TGCAGTGCCCAATACGGGACACTCTCCTACGAGCAGTACTTC
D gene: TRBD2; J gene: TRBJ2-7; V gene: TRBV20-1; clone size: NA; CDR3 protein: CSARDPSGSSYEQYF; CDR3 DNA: TGCAGTGCTAGAGATCCTAGCGGGAGCTCCTACGAGCAGTACTTC
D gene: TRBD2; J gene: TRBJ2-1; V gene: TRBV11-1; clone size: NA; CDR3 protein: CASSETSGSSYNEQFF; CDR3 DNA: TGTGCCAGCAGCGAGACTAGCGGGAGCTCCTACAATGAGCAGTTCTTC
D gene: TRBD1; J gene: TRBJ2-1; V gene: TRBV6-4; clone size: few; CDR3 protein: CASSEYETGLYNEQFF; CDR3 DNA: TGTGCCAGCAGTGAGTACGAGACAGGGTTATACAATGAGCAGTTCTTC
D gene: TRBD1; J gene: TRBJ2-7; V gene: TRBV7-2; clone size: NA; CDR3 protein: CASSTRTGEDYEQYF; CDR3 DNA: TGTGCCAGCAGCACCCGGACAGGGGAGGACTACGAGCAGTACTTC
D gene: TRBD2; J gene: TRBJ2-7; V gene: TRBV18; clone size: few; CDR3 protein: CASSPLGTSLIDEQYF; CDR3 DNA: TGTGCCAGCTCACCACTCGGGACTAGTCTTATCGACGAGCAGTACTTC
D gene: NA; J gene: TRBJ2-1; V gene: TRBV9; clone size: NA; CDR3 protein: CASSKGPIGGEQFF; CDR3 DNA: TGTGCCAGCAGCAAGGGACCGATCGGAGGTGAGCAGTTCTTC
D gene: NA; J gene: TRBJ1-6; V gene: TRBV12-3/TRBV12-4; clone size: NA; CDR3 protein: CASSLRTAGNSPLHF; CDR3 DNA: TGTGCCAGCAGTTTGCGGACAGCGGGGAATTCACCCCTCCACTTT
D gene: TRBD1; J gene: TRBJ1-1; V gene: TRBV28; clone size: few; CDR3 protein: CASSLWTGTEAFF; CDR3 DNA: TGTGCCAGCAGTTTGTGGACAGGCACTGAAGCTTTCTTT
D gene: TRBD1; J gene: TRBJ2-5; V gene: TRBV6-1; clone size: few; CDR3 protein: CASRKDRGLLETQYF; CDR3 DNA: TGTGCCAGCAGGAAGGACAGGGGGCTTTTAGAGACCCAGTACTTC
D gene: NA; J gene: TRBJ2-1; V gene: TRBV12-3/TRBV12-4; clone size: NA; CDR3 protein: CASSLASKGRNEQFF; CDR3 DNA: TGTGCCAGCAGTTTAGCGTCGAAGGGGAGGAATGAGCAGTTCTTC
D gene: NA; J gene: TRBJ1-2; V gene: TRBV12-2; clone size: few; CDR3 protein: CASRLAFTGGYGYTF; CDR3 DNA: TGTGCAAGTCGCTTAGCGTTTACAGGGGGCTATGGCTACACCTTC
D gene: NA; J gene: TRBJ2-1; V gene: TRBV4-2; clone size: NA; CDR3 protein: CASSQDKAQGSYNEQFF; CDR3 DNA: TGTGCCAGCAGCCAAGATAAGGCCCAGGGTTCCTACAATGAGCAGTTCTTC
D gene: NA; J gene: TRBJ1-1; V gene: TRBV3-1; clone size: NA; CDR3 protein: CASSQGPGGGTEAFF; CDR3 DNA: TGTGCCAGCAGCCAAGGCCCGGGTGGTGGCACTGAAGCTTTCTTT
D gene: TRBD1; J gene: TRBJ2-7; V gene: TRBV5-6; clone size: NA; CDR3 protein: CASSFSGGGEQYF; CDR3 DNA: TGTGCCAGCAGCTTTTCAGGGGGCGGCGAGCAGTACTTC
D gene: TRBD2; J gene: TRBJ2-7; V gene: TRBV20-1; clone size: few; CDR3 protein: CSARGGSGRISEQYF; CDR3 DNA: TGCAGTGCTAGAGGTGGTAGCGGGAGGATAAGCGAGCAGTACTTC
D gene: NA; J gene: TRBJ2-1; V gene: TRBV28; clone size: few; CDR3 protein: CASIGLMGSYNEQFF; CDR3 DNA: TGTGCCAGCATTGGGTTAATGGGCTCCTACAATGAGCAGTTCTTC
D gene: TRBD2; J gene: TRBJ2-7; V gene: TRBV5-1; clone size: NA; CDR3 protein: CASSFSATSGSQYEQYF; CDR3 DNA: TGCGCCAGCAGCTTTTCGGCGACTAGCGGGAGCCAATACGAGCAGTACTTC